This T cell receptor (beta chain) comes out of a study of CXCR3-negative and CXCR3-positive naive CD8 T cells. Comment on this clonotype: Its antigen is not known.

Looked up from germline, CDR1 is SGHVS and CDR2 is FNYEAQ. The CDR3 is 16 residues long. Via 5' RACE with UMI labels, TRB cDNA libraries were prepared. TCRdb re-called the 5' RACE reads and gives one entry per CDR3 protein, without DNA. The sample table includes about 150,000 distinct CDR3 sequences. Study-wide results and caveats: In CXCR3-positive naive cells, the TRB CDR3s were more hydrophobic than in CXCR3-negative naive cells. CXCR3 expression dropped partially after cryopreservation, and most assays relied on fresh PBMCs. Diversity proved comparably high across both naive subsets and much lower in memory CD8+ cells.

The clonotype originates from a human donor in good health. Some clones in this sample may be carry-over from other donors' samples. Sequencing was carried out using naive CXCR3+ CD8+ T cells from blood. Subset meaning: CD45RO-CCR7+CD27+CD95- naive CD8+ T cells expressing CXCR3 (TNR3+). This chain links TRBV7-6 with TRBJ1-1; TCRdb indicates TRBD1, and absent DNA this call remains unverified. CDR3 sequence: CASSLALRGRDTEALF.